The present entry profiles one T cell receptor (beta chain) with its context. This clonotype was seen only a few times. The target of this receptor is not known. No base qualities exist here, and no much larger clone lies one base off it. For this chain, trimming is 0 bases at the V end and 2 bases at the J end, and the number of junction bases without a gene match is 3. CDR1 and CDR2, looked up from the germline V gene (reference sequence), are DFQATT and SNEGSKA. Its CDR3 holds 15 amino acids, cysteine through phenylalanine. Of the read, only the CDR3 DNA is kept; its 45 bases are in frame from base 1. The method was RACE. The sequencing machine was a NextSeq 500. During library preparation, unique molecular identifiers were attached to individual cDNA molecules so that TCRs could be counted in a quantitative, reproducible way. Both TCR alpha and TCR beta chains were sequenced from each blood RNA sample. The paper's data handling went like this. A median of roughly 100,000 TCRs per sample was observed, with a range of roughly 20,000 to 750,000. V, J and CDR3 annotation of the TCR reads was carried out using the Decombinator software suite. Every sample was subsampled to the same number of TCRs (28,000) for the PS versus PT1 abundance plots. Expanded TCRs were defined as absent before sensitization and observed at least eight times at the 2-week time point. TCRdb trimmed the raw reads at Q25, called clones with MiXCR and kept productive beta chains. CDR3 protein duplicates are merged, each entry listing the most common genes and DNA. The V and J calls were determined by TCRdb, not by the authors. Recorded for this sample are about 260,000 distinct CDR3 sequences; approximately 8.4% of them occurred a single time. Of the sample, over 2% is held by the ten largest clones.

The source of the sample is a study of human T cells and chemical hapten exposure (dated by TCRdb to the early 2020s). Regarding the study in general: For sensitization, 2% DPC in acetone was applied to a roughly 2 cm by roughly 2 cm area of upper inner arm skin. Throughout the approximately 24-week study period, patients were also given weekly therapeutic DPC doses on the scalp. Patch tests used Finn chambers with 0.01% DPC on the upper back, scored after 6 days by International Contact Dermatitis Research Group standards. The mostly female patient cohort included alopecia areata with under or over 50% scalp involvement, alopecia totalis and alopecia universalis. The libraries were sequenced as a pool, and the TCR yield per sample differed mostly because of small variations in library volumes within the pool. This study followed changes in the peripheral blood TCR repertoire in vivo during primary and secondary sensitization of alopecia patients to the hapten diphenylcyclopropenone (DPC). Blood was sampled from patients pre-sensitization (week 0) and at 2, 6 and about 24 weeks after DPC sensitization. Approximately 28 alopecia patients provided blood for TCR sequencing at one to four time points (pre-sensitization, 2, 6 and 24 weeks). General study outcomes and caveats: Expanded TCRs formed significantly more large CDR3 similarity clusters than pre-sensitization or healthy control sets, consistent with antigen-driven responses. Because all patients had alopecia, a presumed autoimmune disease, the immune response of the patients might differ from that of healthy individuals. DPC sensitization did not change the number of TCRs with a frequency above 1 in 1000, and there was no evidence of changes in global repertoire structure. After repeated subsampling, changes were observed in the strength of the expansion versus patch-test correlation and in the threshold at which the correlation became significant. A positive correlation was found between the number of PT1 expanded TCRs and patch test score, with significance reached at thresholds 8, 16 and 32 but not 4.

The intended sense of this specimen's time point label: pre-sensitization, week 0. The treatment or condition label, as the study defines it: therapeutic diphenylcyclopropenone sensitization with weekly scalp DPC. Blood at each patch-test visit was drawn before the patch test was applied. Patients were eligible if aged 18 to 70, diagnosed with alopecia and judged suitable for DPC therapy, and pregnant patients were excluded. Total RNA was isolated from unfractionated whole blood collected in Tempus Blood RNA tubes. The rearrangement joined TRBV20-1 to TRBJ2-3; TRBD1 fits 9 bases in the junction. The sequence was collected from a woman aged 40 to 49 with alopecia areata. Some clones in this sample may be carry-over from other donors' samples. This material consisted of whole blood, taken in connection with sensitization to the hapten diphenylcyclopropenone (DPC). The bases are TGCAGTGCTAGAGATAGGACAGGGGACACAGATACGCAGTATTTT. The encoded protein is CSARDRTGDTDTQYF.